The entry below gives a single T cell receptor (beta chain) sequence along with its context. This sample was included in a study of blood T cells in healthy people across ages. Through a sample-barcoded 5' primer and a J-beta primer mix, a second PCR was run for roughly 6 to 11 cycles. TCRdb ran MiXCR on the 5' RACE reads and lists one entry per CDR3 protein. This sample has about 1.7 million distinct CDR3 sequences, with over 25% found just once. V was clipped by 4 bases and J by 1 base; unmatched bases: 12. In germline, CDR1 is LGHDT, CDR2 YNNKEL (reference sequence). This CDR3 has 17 amino acids. The receptor was derived from a woman aged 30 to 39 in good health. The specimen was blood. This rearrangement joins TRBV3-1 to TRBJ2-5, with 7 nucleotides matching TRBD2. For the CDR3, the DNA is TGTGCCAGCAGCCCACTTGGGCGCGGGAGCCTCCAAGAGACCCAGTACTTC. Translation gives CASSPLGRGSLQETQYF.